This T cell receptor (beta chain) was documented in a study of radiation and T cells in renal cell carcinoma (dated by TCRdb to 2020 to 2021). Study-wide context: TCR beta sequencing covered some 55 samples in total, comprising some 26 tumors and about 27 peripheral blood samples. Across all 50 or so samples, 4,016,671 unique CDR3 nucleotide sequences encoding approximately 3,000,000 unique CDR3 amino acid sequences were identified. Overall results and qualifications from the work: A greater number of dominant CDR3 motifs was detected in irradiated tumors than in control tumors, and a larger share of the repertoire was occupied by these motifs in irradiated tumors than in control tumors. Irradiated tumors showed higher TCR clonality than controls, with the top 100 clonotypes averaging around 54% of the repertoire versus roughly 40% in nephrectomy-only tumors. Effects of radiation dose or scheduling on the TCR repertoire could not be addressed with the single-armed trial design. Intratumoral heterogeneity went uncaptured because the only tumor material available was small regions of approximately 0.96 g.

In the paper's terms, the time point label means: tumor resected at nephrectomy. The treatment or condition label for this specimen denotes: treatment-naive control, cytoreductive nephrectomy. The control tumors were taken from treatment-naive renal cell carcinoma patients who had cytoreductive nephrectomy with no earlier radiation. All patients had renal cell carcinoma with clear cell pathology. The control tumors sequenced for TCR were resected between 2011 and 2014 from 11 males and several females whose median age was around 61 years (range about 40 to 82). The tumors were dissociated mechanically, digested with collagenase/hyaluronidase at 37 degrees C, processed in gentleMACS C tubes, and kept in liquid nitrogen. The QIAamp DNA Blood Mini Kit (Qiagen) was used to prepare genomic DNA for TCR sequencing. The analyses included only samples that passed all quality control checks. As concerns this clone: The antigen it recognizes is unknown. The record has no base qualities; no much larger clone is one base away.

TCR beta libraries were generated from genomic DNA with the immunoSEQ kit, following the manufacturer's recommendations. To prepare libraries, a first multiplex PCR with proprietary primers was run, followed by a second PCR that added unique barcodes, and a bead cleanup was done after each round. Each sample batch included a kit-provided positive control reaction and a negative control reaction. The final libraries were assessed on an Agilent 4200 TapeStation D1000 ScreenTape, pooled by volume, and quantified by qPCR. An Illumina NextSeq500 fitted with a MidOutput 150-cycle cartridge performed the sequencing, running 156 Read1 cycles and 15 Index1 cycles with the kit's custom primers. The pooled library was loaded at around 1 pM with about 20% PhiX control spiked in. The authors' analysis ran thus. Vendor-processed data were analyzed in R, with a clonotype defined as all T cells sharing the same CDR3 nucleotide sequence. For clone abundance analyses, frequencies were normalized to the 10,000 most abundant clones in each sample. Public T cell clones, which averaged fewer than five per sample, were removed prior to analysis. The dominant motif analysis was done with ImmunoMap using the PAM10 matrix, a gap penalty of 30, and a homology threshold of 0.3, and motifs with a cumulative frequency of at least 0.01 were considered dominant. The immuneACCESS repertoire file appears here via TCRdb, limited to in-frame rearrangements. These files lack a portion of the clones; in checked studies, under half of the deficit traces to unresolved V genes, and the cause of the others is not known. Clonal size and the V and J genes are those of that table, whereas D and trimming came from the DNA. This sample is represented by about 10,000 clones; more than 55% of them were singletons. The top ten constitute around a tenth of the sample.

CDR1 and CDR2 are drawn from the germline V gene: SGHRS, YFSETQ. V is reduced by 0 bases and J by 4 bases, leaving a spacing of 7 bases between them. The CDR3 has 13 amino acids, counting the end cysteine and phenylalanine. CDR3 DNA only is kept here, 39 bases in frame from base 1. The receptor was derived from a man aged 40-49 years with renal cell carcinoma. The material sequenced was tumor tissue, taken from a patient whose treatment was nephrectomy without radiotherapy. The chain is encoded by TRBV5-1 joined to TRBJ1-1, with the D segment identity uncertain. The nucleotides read TGCGCCAGCAGCTTGGAGGAGAGCACTGAAGCTTTCTTT. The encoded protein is CASSLEESTEAFF.